This T cell receptor (beta chain) was recorded in a study of a mutant IDH1 vaccine in newly diagnosed glioma. In the study overall: Eight vaccinations were given in weeks 1, 3, 5, 7, 11, 15, 19 and 23. Previous treatment comprised radiotherapy, temozolomide, or both, mostly both.

The table came from immunoSEQ multiplex PCR; TCRdb's copy has only in-frame clones and leaves some out. The sample shows around 30,000 clones, around nine tenths of them seen only once. As regards this clone: As yet, its antigen is unknown.

Time point: week 23, last vaccination. In every dose of vaccine, 300 ug of mutant IDH1 20-mer peptide was given alongside topical imiquimod. This CDR3 has 15 amino acids. V shed 5 bases, J shed 4 bases, and the junction held 6 bases outside the gene matches. Germline lookup yields CDR1 SNHLY and CDR2 FYNNEI. This sequence originates from a man aged 40-50 years with glioma. The chain joins TRBV2 to TRBJ2-5; 11 positions agree with TRBD2. This material consisted of PBMCs, taken from a glioma patient whose treatment included an IDH1 peptide vaccine. CDR3: CASSPLAGVPETQYF. The CDR3 bases are TGTGCCAGCAGTCCACTAGCGGGAGTACCAGAGACCCAGTACTTC. Combining the CDR3 with reference TRBV2 and TRBJ2-5 gives the whole variable domain EPEVTQTPSHQVTQMGQEVILRCVPISNHLYFYWYRQILGQKVEFLVSFYNNEISEKSEIFDDQFSVERPDGSNFTLKIRSTKLEDSAMYFCASSPLAGVPETQYFGPGTRLLVL.